A selection of T cell receptor beta chains follows, all from one sample in a study of T cells in Graves' hyperthyroidism and ophthalmopathy. A single record per CDR3 protein comes from TCRdb applying MiXCR to the multiplex PCR reads. The data contain some 500,000 distinct CDR3 sequences, around 15% of them singletons. Sequencing input: blood. The receptors shown here come from a woman in her late teens or twenties with Graves' hyperthyroidism. The CDR3 runs from the conserved cysteine through the conserved F or W. Each record gives: J gene, clone size, D gene, V gene, CDR3 protein, CDR3 DNA. A D gene is named only where the DNA matches it firmly. Not every row has a clone size; where given, it reads once, few, many or a size class.

TRBJ1-2,many,TRBD1,TRBV19,CASSEQGAGYTF,TGTGCCAGTAGTGAACAGGGGGCCGGCTACACCTTC
TRBJ1-5,many,TRBD1,TRBV2,CASSPTGTSNQPQHF,TGTGCCAGCAGTCCGACAGGGACGAGCAATCAGCCCCAGCATTTT
TRBJ2-1,many,.,TRBV6-2/TRBV6-3,CASTPAVSRNEQFF,TGTGCCAGCACACCAGCGGTTAGCCGCAATGAGCAGTTCTTC
TRBJ2-5,many,TRBD1,TRBV2,CASSEALGTGKETQYF,TGTGCCAGCAGTGAAGCGTTAGGGACAGGGAAAGAGACCCAGTACTTC
TRBJ1-5,few,TRBD1,TRBV6-1,CASSPGQGGTQPQHF,TGTGCCAGCAGTCCGGGACAGGGCGGCACTCAGCCCCAGCATTTT
TRBJ2-2,many,.,TRBV7-2,CASSRRATGELFF,TGTGCCAGCAGCCGCAGGGCCACCGGGGAGCTGTTTTTT
TRBJ2-4,.,.,TRBV5-6,CASSSRFGQYF,TGTGCCAGCAGCTCCCGTTTTGGTCAGTACTTC
TRBJ1-1,.,TRBD1,TRBV7-9,CASSPGGGQGRIEAFF,TGTGCCAGCAGCCCTGGGGGCGGACAGGGAAGGATTGAAGCTTTCTTT
TRBJ2-5,.,.,TRBV9,CASSIDLGQETQYF,TGTGCCAGCAGCATAGACCTAGGTCAGGAGACCCAGTACTTC
TRBJ2-5,many,TRBD2,TRBV20-1,CSARDREARVTQYF,TGCAGTGCTAGAGATCGGGAGGCGCGCGTGACCCAGTACTTC
TRBJ2-5,many,.,TRBV3-1,CASRGPIYLQETQYF,TGTGCCAGCAGGGGACCAATATACCTTCAAGAGACCCAGTACTTC
TRBJ2-3,many,TRBD2,TRBV20-1,CSATRLAGGDDTQYF,TGCAGTGCTACCCGACTAGCGGGAGGGGATGATACGCAGTATTTT
TRBJ1-1,.,.,TRBV4-1,CASSQDTVEAFF,TGCGCCAGCAGCCAAGATACAGTTGAAGCTTTCTTT
TRBJ1-1,many,.,TRBV12-3/TRBV12-4,CASSPYWGSTEAFF,TGTGCCAGCAGTCCTTACTGGGGGAGCACTGAAGCTTTCTTT
TRBJ1-1,many,.,TRBV29-1,CSVEPSDWNTEAFF,TGCAGCGTTGAACCGTCGGACTGGAACACTGAAGCTTTCTTT
TRBJ1-2,many,.,TRBV2,CASSEMGRGGGYTF,TGTGCCAGCAGTGAAATGGGCAGGGGAGGTGGCTACACCTTC
TRBJ1-5,.,.,TRBV6-4,CASSHPQPQHF,TGTGCCAGCAGTCACCCCCAGCCCCAGCATTTT
TRBJ2-3,.,TRBD2,TRBV3-1,CASSQDPPTSASTDTQYF,TGTGCCAGCAGCCAAGACCCCCCGACTAGCGCTAGCACAGATACGCAGTATTTT
TRBJ1-5,many,.,TRBV2,CASSLQGIHQPQHF,TGTGCCAGCAGTTTACAGGGAATCCACCAGCCCCAGCATTTT
TRBJ2-3,.,TRBD2,TRBV7-3,CASSLTSGSPADTQYF,TGTGCCAGCAGCCTGACTAGCGGGAGCCCTGCAGATACGCAGTATTTT
TRBJ2-6,.,TRBD2,TRBV13,CASNSGRASGANVLTF,TGTGCCAGCAATAGCGGGAGGGCCTCTGGGGCCAACGTCCTGACTTTC
TRBJ2-5,many,TRBD2,TRBV2,CASSGLAGGAETQYF,TGTGCCAGCAGTGGTCTAGCGGGAGGCGCGGAGACCCAGTACTTC
TRBJ1-2,many,.,TRBV11-2,CASRSLRGNYGYTF,TGTGCCAGCAGAAGCCTACGGGGTAACTATGGCTACACCTTC
TRBJ2-3,many,TRBD2,TRBV5-8,CASSSRTSAGDTQYF,TGTGCCAGCAGCTCTCGGACTAGCGCTGGAGATACGCAGTATTTT
TRBJ2-2,many,.,TRBV12-3/TRBV12-4,CASSSRADTGELFF,TGTGCCAGCAGTAGTCGGGCTGACACCGGGGAGCTGTTTTTT
TRBJ1-2,many,TRBD1,TRBV12-3/TRBV12-4,CASSGSGTGLGYTF,TGTGCCAGCAGTGGCTCCGGGACAGGGCTGGGCTACACCTTC
TRBJ2-1,many,TRBD2,TRBV20-1,CSASGGWTSGRAVHEQFF,TGCAGTGCCAGCGGGGGATGGACTAGCGGGAGGGCTGTGCATGAGCAGTTCTTC
TRBJ1-5,.,.,TRBV20-1,CSARVAPGWGGGQPQHF,TGCAGTGCTAGAGTTGCCCCAGGATGGGGGGGTGGTCAGCCCCAGCATTTT
TRBJ2-7,.,TRBD1,TRBV13,CASSTGTAIYEQYF,TGTGCCAGCAGCACCGGGACAGCAATATACGAGCAGTACTTC
TRBJ1-6,.,.,TRBV19,CASTRQGSAYNSPLHF,TGTGCCAGTACTCGGCAAGGTTCAGCCTATAATTCACCCCTCCACTTT
TRBJ1-4,many,TRBD1,TRBV18,CASSPIGTDEKLFF,TGTGCCAGCTCACCAATAGGGACAGATGAAAAACTGTTTTTT
TRBJ2-3,many,.,TRBV6-1,CASSDTKTSTDTQYF,TGTGCCAGCAGTGACACAAAAACTAGCACAGATACGCAGTATTTT
TRBJ2-5,medium-sized,.,TRBV30,CAWTNGIETQYF,TGTGCCTGGACTAACGGGATAGAGACCCAGTACTTC
TRBJ2-1,few,.,TRBV7-8,CASSKRGTYNEQFF,TGTGCCAGCAGCAAACGGGGTACTTACAATGAGCAGTTCTTC
TRBJ2-1,many,.,TRBV4-1,CASSQVDMGLSSYNEQFF,TGCGCCAGCAGCCAAGTTGATATGGGGCTCAGCTCCTACAATGAGCAGTTCTTC
TRBJ1-5,many,.,TRBV2,CASSGSSNQPPHF,TGTGCCAGCAGTGGGTCTAGCAATCAGCCCCCGCATTTT
TRBJ2-7,.,TRBD2,TRBV19,CASSRTSGGYEQYF,TGTGCCAGTAGTAGGACTAGCGGGGGATACGAGCAGTACTTC
TRBJ1-1,many,.,TRBV5-1,CASSPDRGEAFF,TGCGCCAGCAGCCCAGACAGAGGTGAAGCTTTCTTT
TRBJ1-6,many,TRBD1,TRBV19,CASSTSRDRKGASYNSPLHF,TGTGCCAGTAGTACGTCCCGGGACAGGAAAGGGGCCTCCTATAATTCACCCCTCCACTTT
TRBJ2-1,few,.,TRBV12-3/TRBV12-4,CASSSGFVYNEQFF,TGTGCCAGCAGTTCGGGATTCGTCTACAATGAGCAGTTCTTC
TRBJ2-3,many,.,TRBV9,CASSVDALAGDTQYF,TGTGCCAGCAGCGTAGATGCCCTAGCTGGAGATACGCAGTATTTT
TRBJ1-2,many,.,TRBV29-1,CSVEPGMGNYGYTF,TGCAGCGTTGAACCGGGGATGGGGAACTATGGCTACACCTTC
TRBJ1-6,many,.,TRBV12-3/TRBV12-4,CASTQTGLFSPLHF,TGTGCCAGCACCCAGACAGGACTGTTTTCACCCCTCCACTTT
TRBJ2-2,few,.,TRBV6-1,CASSGATSSRELFF,TGTGCCAGCAGTGGGGCGACTTCCAGCCGGGAGCTGTTTTTT
TRBJ2-2,.,.,TRBV11-2,CASSLIASTGELFF,TGTGCCAGCAGCTTAATTGCTAGCACCGGGGAGCTGTTTTTT
TRBJ2-5,.,TRBD1,TRBV19,CASSMGQGGGRETQYF,TGTGCCAGTAGTATGGGACAGGGTGGCGGTAGAGAGACCCAGTACTTC
TRBJ2-7,.,.,TRBV7-2,CASSLVSGGYEQYF,TGTGCCAGCAGCTTAGTTTCTGGCGGCTACGAGCAGTACTTC
TRBJ1-1,many,.,TRBV7-8,CASSLRGAAATEAFF,TGTGCCAGCAGCCTCCGGGGGGCCGCGGCCACTGAAGCTTTCTTT
TRBJ1-2,many,.,TRBV6-1,CASRPGRVTNYGYTF,TGTGCCAGCCGTCCTGGGCGGGTCACTAACTATGGCTACACCTTC
TRBJ1-2,many,.,TRBV15,CATSGPYYGYTF,TGTGCCACCAGCGGGCCCTACTATGGCTACACCTTC
TRBJ2-3,.,TRBD1,TRBV2,CASGPGQGGTDTQYF,TGTGCCAGCGGTCCGGGACAGGGGGGCACAGATACGCAGTATTTT
TRBJ2-5,many,.,TRBV12-3/TRBV12-4,CASSYRGPTGETQYF,TGTGCCAGCAGTTACCGGGGCCCAACGGGGGAGACCCAGTACTTC
TRBJ1-4,.,.,TRBV7-2,CASSPRVGKGEKLFF,TGTGCCAGCAGCCCCCGGGTCGGGAAAGGTGAAAAACTGTTTTTT
TRBJ1-1,many,.,TRBV27,CASSLSAFGAEAFF,TGTGCCAGCAGTTTATCGGCGTTTGGCGCTGAAGCTTTCTTT
TRBJ2-4,.,TRBD2,TRBV20-1,CSARAELAGVRNIQYF,TGCAGTGCTAGAGCCGAACTAGCGGGAGTTCGCAACATTCAGTACTTC
TRBJ1-1,.,.,TRBV29-1,CSIRVNTEAFF,TGCAGTATACGGGTGAACACTGAAGCTTTCTTT
TRBJ2-2,.,TRBD2,TRBV2,CASNTGLAGSGELFF,TGTGCCAGCAACACGGGACTAGCGGGATCCGGGGAGCTGTTTTTT
TRBJ2-3,few,.,TRBV5-1,CASSLTGWGTDTQYF,TGCGCCAGCAGCTTGACGGGGTGGGGCACAGATACGCAGTATTTT
TRBJ2-1,many,TRBD2,TRBV6-5,CASSYLGLAGGPFYNEQFF,TGTGCCAGCAGTTACCTAGGACTAGCGGGAGGACCTTTCTACAATGAGCAGTTCTTC